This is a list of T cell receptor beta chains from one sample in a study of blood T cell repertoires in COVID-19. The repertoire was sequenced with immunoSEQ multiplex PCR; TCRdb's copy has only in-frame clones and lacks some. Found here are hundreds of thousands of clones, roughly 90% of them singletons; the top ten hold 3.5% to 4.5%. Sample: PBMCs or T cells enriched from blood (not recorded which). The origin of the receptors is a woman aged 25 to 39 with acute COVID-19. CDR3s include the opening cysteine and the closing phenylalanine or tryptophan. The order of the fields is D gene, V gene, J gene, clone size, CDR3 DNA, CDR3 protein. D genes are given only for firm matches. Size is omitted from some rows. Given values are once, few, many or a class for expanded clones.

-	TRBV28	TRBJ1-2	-	TGTGCCAGCAACCAGGGATACTATGGCTACACCTTC	CASNQGYYGYTF
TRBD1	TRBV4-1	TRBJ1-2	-	TGCGCCAGCAGCCAAGGACAGGGGGCTGTCTATGGCTACACCTTC	CASSQGQGAVYGYTF
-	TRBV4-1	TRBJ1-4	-	TGCGCCAGCAGCCAGTGGGGGGGAGAAAAACTGTTTTTT	CASSQWGGEKLFF
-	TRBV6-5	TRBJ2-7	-	TGTGCCAGCAAGAGCTCCTACGAGCAGTACTTC	CASKSSYEQYF
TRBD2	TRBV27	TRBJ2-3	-	TGTGCCAGCACACCCCTAGCGGGAGATACGCAGTATTTT	CASTPLAGDTQYF
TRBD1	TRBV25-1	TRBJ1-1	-	TGTGCCAGCAGTGGCTTGACAGGGGGGGATACTGAAGCTTTCTTT	CASSGLTGGDTEAFF
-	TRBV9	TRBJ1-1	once	TGTGCCAGCACCCAAGCGGGGGGGTTCACTGAAGCTTTCTTT	CASTQAGGFTEAFF
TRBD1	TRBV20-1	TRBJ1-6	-	TGCAGTGCTAGAGAGGGACAGACCCTCCACTTT	CSAREGQTLHF
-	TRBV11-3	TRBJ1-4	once	TGTGCCAGCAGCTGGGGGCCGGGGGAAAAACTGTTTTTT	CASSWGPGEKLFF
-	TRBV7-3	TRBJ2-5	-	TGTGCCAGCAGCCCCTCCGGGACTGACAAAGAGACCCAGTACTTC	CASSPSGTDKETQYF
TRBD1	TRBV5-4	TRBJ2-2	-	TGTGCCAGCAGCTTGGGGGACAGGAACACCGGGGAGCTGTTTTTT	CASSLGDRNTGELFF
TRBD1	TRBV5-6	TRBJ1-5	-	TGTGCCAGCAGCCTACAGGGGGGCTATAGCAATCAGCCCCAGCATTTT	CASSLQGGYSNQPQHF
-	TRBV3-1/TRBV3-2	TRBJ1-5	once	TGTGCCAGCAGTCCCTTCGGGAAGGATCAGCCCCAGCATTTT	CASSPFGKDQPQHF
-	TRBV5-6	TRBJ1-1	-	TGTGCCAGCAGCTTCCCAGGTTACACTGAAGCTTTCTTT	CASSFPGYTEAFF
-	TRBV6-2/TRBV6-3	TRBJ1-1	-	TGTGCCAGCAGTTATCCTTCCGAACCGGTCACTGAAGCTTTCTTT	CASSYPSEPVTEAFF
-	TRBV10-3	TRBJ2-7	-	TGTGCCATCAGTCGGGGAGGCAACGAGCAGTACTTC	CAISRGGNEQYF
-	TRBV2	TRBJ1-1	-	TGTGCCAGCGTCCGGGGAGGCACTGAAGCTTTCTTT	CASVRGGTEAFF
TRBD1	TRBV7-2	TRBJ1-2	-	TGTGCCAGCAGCTCCCAGCCCGGACAGGGTGGGTATGGCTACACCTTC	CASSSQPGQGGYGYTF
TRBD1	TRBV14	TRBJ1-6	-	TGTGCCAGCAGCCCGGGACAGGTAGATAATTCACCCCTCCACTTT	CASSPGQVDNSPLHF
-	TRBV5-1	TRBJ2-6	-	TGCGCCAGCAGCTTAGGGGCAGGGGCCAACGTCCTGACTTTC	CASSLGAGANVLTF
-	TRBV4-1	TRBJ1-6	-	TGCGCCAGCAGCCAAGATAGGATAGGCCGCACCAGACTGGATTCACCCCTCCACTTT	CASSQDRIGRTRLDSPLHF
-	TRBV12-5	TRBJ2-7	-	TGTGCTAGTGGACCGCGGGACAGTACTTACGAGCAGTACTTC	CASGPRDSTYEQYF
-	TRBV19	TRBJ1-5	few	TGTGCCAGTAGTATCCAGGGTTATAGCAATCAGCCCCAGCATTTT	CASSIQGYSNQPQHF
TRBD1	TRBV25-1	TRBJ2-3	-	TGTGCCAGCAGTAGGACAGGGGCAGATACGCAGTATTTT	CASSRTGADTQYF
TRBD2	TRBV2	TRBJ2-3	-	TGTGCCAGCAGTGGCCTAGCGGAGCCTAGCACAGATACGCAGTATTTT	CASSGLAEPSTDTQYF
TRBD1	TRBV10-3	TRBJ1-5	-	TGTGCCACAACGACAGGGAATAGCAATCAGCCCCAGCATTTT	CATTTGNSNQPQHF